The next 27 T cell receptor beta chains were all read from a single sample in a study of monozygotic twins with inflammatory bowel disease. TCRdb re-called the 5' RACE reads, yielding one record per CDR3 amino acid sequence without DNA. This sample's clone table lists a few hundred thousand distinct CDR3 sequences. The specimen was blood. The receptors shown here come from a human donor with ulcerative colitis or Crohn's disease, or a healthy co-twin of an affected twin (not recorded which).

V is TRBV20-1 and J is TRBJ1-1. This CDR3 is built from 11 residues. Germline V gene data show CDR1 as DFQATT and CDR2 as SNEGSKA (reference sequence). The chain's CDR3 is CSARRAVEAFF.

The rearrangement uses TRBV7-2 and TRBJ1-2; as DNA is missing, the TRBD1 call by TCRdb cannot be tested. Germline V CDR1 and CDR2: SGHTA, FQGNSA. This CDR3 has 15 amino acids. CDR3 sequence: CASSLGTGLFDGYTF. Filled out from reference TRBV7-2 and TRBJ1-2, the complete variable domain reads GAGVSQSPSNKVTEKGKDVELRCDPISGHTALYWYRQSLGQGLEFLIYFQGNSAPDKSGLPSDRFSAERTGGSVSTLTIQRTQQEDSAVYLCASSLGTGLFDGYTFGSGTRLTVV.

The chain links TRBV15 to TRBJ1-2. The V gene's germline CDR1 is LNHNV and CDR2 YYDKDF (reference sequence). CDR3 length: 13 amino acids. The CDR3 loop reads CATSEQSNYGYTF.

The rearrangement links TRBV5-1 to TRBJ2-6; absent DNA, TCRdb's TRBD1 call cannot be checked. From germline, CDR1 is SGHRS and CDR2 YFSETQ. The CDR3 is 17 residues long. The CDR3 is CASSLEGGGSGANVLTF.

The CDR3 sequence: CASSPDSRRNEQYF. The chain combines TRBV18 with TRBJ2-7; TCRdb's D call of TRBD1 is untestable without DNA. This CDR3 is 14 amino acids long. CDR1 KGHSH and CDR2 LQKENI come from the germline V gene.

The chain joins TRBV28 to TRBJ1-3. Per germline, CDR1 MDHEN and CDR2 SYDVKM. The CDR3 loop spans 15 amino acids. CDR3 amino acids: CASSYPGTSGNTIYF. Looking up the rest from reference TRBV28 and TRBJ1-3 gives the full variable domain: DVKVTQSSRYLVKRTGEKVFLECVQDMDHENMFWYRQDPGLGLRLIYFSYDVKMKEKGDIPEGYSVSREKKERFSLILESASTNQTSMYLCASSYPGTSGNTIYFGEGSWLTVV.

This chain links TRBV28 with TRBJ1-4; the TCRdb call, TRBD1, lacks DNA for checking. The CDR3 is made up of 14 amino acids. Germline CDR1 is MDHEN and CDR2 is SYDVKM. The CDR3 sequence is CASSTQGAGEKLFF. Full variable domain (missing parts from reference TRBV28 and TRBJ1-4): DVKVTQSSRYLVKRTGEKVFLECVQDMDHENMFWYRQDPGLGLRLIYFSYDVKMKEKGDIPEGYSVSREKKERFSLILESASTNQTSMYLCASSTQGAGEKLFFGSGTQLSVL.

The gene calls are TRBV11-2 and TRBJ2-5; lacking DNA, the TRBD2 call made by TCRdb goes unchecked. The CDR3 has 15 residues. Germline-derived CDR1 and CDR2 are SGHAT and FQNNGV. CDR3 sequence reads: CASSQHRDQQETQYF.

This chain joins TRBV4-1 and TRBJ1-1; TCRdb designates TRBD1, a call that cannot be tested without DNA. The V gene's germline CDR1 is MGHRA and CDR2 YSYEKL. The CDR3 contains 16 residues. The CDR3 spells CASSRGTGGANTEAFF.

The rearrangement links TRBV5-1 to TRBJ2-1; without DNA, the TCRdb call of TRBD2 cannot be checked. CDR3 length: 14 amino acids. Germline V CDR1 and CDR2: SGHRS, YFSETQ. The CDR3 sequence is CASSLGSGGYEQFF. Based on the CDR3 plus reference TRBV5-1 and TRBJ2-1, the full variable domain is KAGVTQTPRYLIKTRGQQVTLSCSPISGHRSVSWYQQTPGQGLQFLFEYFSETQRNKGNFPGRFSGRQFSNSRSEMNVSTLELGDSALYLCASSLGSGGYEQFFGPGTRLTVL.

The gene calls are TRBV18 and TRBJ2-5. CDR1 is KGHSH and CDR2 is LQKENI in the germline V gene. The CDR3 sequence is 16 residues long. CDR3: CASSPQLDSHTETQYF. The variable domain in full, completed from reference TRBV18 and TRBJ2-5, reads NAGVMQNPRHLVRRRGQEARLRCSPMKGHSHVYWYRQLPEEGLKFMVYLQKENIIDESGMPKERFSAEFPKEGPSILRIQQVVRGDSAAYFCASSPQLDSHTETQYFGPGTRLLVL.

This chain links TRBV20-1 with TRBJ1-2; the TCRdb call, TRBD1, lacks DNA for checking. This CDR3 is built from 11 residues. Germline CDR1 is DFQATT and CDR2 is SNEGSKA (reference sequence). Here the CDR3 reads CSAKRGHGYTF.

This sequence joins TRBV20-1 and TRBJ1-1; TCRdb indicates TRBD1, and absent DNA this call remains unverified. The CDR3 has 15 residues. Germline V gene data show CDR1 as DFQATT and CDR2 as SNEGSKA (reference sequence). The chain's CDR3 is CSAIGTWPMDPEAFF.

The chain has TRBV7-9 and TRBJ2-3; absent DNA, TCRdb's TRBD1 call cannot be checked. Germline V gives CDR1 SEHNR, CDR2 FQNEAQ (reference sequence). CDR3 length equals 17 residues. The CDR3 sequence: CASSDSLRQGRTDTQYF.

This sequence joins TRBV29-1 and TRBJ1-1. Germline lookup yields CDR1 SQVTM and CDR2 ANQGSEA. CDR3 length equals 11 residues. CDR3 in amino acids: CSVENGHRAFF. Filled out from reference TRBV29-1 and TRBJ1-1, the complete variable domain reads SAVISQKPSRDICQRGTSLTIQCQVDSQVTMMFWYRQQPGQSLTLIATANQGSEATYESGFVIDKFPISRPNLTFSTLTVSNMSPEDSSIYLCSVENGHRAFFGQGTRLTVV.

The chain has TRBV11-2 and TRBJ2-1; the TCRdb D gene call, TRBD2, has no DNA to confirm it. The CDR3 totals 14 residues. The germline CDR1 and CDR2 sequences are SGHAT and FQNNGV. CDR3 loop: CASSYLAGGPEQFF. The whole variable domain, remainder taken from reference TRBV11-2 and TRBJ2-1, is EAGVAQSPRYKIIEKRQSVAFWCNPISGHATLYWYQQILGQGPKLLIQFQNNGVVDDSQLPKDRFSAERLKGVDSTLKIQPAKLEDSAVYLCASSYLAGGPEQFFGPGTRLTVL.

The rearrangement links TRBV6-5 to TRBJ1-2; TCRdb's assignment of TRBD1 cannot be checked, as there is no DNA. This CDR3 is built from 12 residues. Germline CDR1 reads MNHEY; CDR2 reads SVGAGI. This chain's CDR3 is CASSPGLRGYTF.

The J gene is TRBJ2-5, the V gene TRBV5-1; lacking DNA, the TRBD1 call made by TCRdb goes unchecked. The CDR3 contains 14 residues. Germline V CDR1 and CDR2: SGHRS, YFSETQ. Here the CDR3 reads CASSPTPGTETQYF. Combining the CDR3 with reference TRBV5-1 and TRBJ2-5 gives the whole variable domain KAGVTQTPRYLIKTRGQQVTLSCSPISGHRSVSWYQQTPGQGLQFLFEYFSETQRNKGNFPGRFSGRQFSNSRSEMNVSTLELGDSALYLCASSPTPGTETQYFGPGTRLLVL.

CDR3 amino acids: CASSGGDSRNTEAFF. The V call is TRBV6-1, the J call TRBJ1-1; TCRdb outputs TRBD1, but without DNA this stays unchecked. The CDR3 covers 15 residues. CDR1 and CDR2 (germline): MNHNS, SASEGT.

The V and J genes are TRBV19 and TRBJ2-1; TCRdb gives TRBD1 as the D gene, but with no DNA this cannot be confirmed. There are 17 residues in the CDR3. Per germline, CDR1 LNHDA and CDR2 SQIVND (reference sequence). CDR3 residues: CASSIGGHRGNYNEQFF. The full variable domain, in which reference TRBV19 and TRBJ2-1 provide the parts outside the CDR3, is DGGITQSPKYLFRKEGQNVTLSCEQNLNHDAMYWYRQDPGQGLRLIYYSQIVNDFQKGDIAEGYSVSREKKESFPLTVTSAQKNPTAFYLCASSIGGHRGNYNEQFFGPGTRLTVL.

The chain couples TRBV6-1 to TRBJ2-2; checking the TCRdb D call of TRBD1 is not possible without DNA. The CDR3 totals 15 residues. Per germline, CDR1 MNHNS and CDR2 SASEGT. This chain's CDR3 is CATVGQGRFAGELFF.

V usage is TRBV5-1 and J usage is TRBJ1-3; TCRdb names TRBD1, which stays unverified in the absence of DNA. CDR3 length: 14 amino acids. CDR1 SGHRS and CDR2 YFSETQ come from the germline V gene. CDR3 protein: CASSYTGTGNTIYF.

The rearrangement links TRBV5-1 to TRBJ1-1; there is no DNA to check the TCRdb D call of TRBD1. Germline V gene lookup returns CDR1 SGHRS and CDR2 YFSETQ. There are 13 residues in the CDR3. This CDR3 is CASTSGAPGEAFF.

The rearrangement uses TRBV12-3 or TRBV12-4 and TRBJ2-5. The CDR3 has 11 residues. This CDR3 reads CASSSREPQYF.

The chain couples TRBV4-1 to TRBJ2-3; TCRdb gives TRBD1 as the D gene, but with no DNA this cannot be confirmed. There are 16 residues in the CDR3. Germline loops: CDR1 MGHRA, CDR2 YSYEKL. The CDR3 region is CASSQVSLMTDRREYF.

The gene calls are TRBV15 and TRBJ2-1; as DNA is missing, the TRBD1 call by TCRdb cannot be tested. This CDR3 is built from 15 residues. From germline, CDR1 is LNHNV and CDR2 YYDKDF (reference sequence). CDR3 region: CATSRAQGARVEQFF.

The chain recombines TRBV7-8 with TRBJ2-3. The CDR3 runs 17 residues. Germline V gene lookup returns CDR1 SGHVS and CDR2 FQNEAQ. The CDR3 loop reads CASTNRGPVTSTDTQYF.